This T cell receptor beta chain was captured in a study of shared clonotypes between healthy human individuals. Libraries were prepared by immunoSEQ multiplex PCR; TCRdb keeps only in-frame clonotypes and omits some of them. The table has about 2.1 million clones, roughly 91% seen once; the top ten hold under 2%. In the naive CD8 group, cells lacked CD45RO and were positively selected for CCR7, so terminally differentiated effector memory CD45RA+ cells were left out. Trimming pared 3 bases from V and 1 base from J, leaving 12 bases between. The CDR3 contains 16 residues. Germline V gene data show CDR1 as SEHNR and CDR2 as FQNEAQ (reference sequence).

The sample consisted of naive CD8+ T cells from PBMCs. The source is a young man in good health. Some clones in this sample may be carry-over from other donors' samples. This chain links TRBV7-9 with TRBJ1-4; no firm D call. CDR3 in DNA: TGTGCCAGCAGCTTTCCCTTAATAGGAACTAATGAAAAACTGTTTTTT. Translation: CASSFPLIGTNEKLFF.